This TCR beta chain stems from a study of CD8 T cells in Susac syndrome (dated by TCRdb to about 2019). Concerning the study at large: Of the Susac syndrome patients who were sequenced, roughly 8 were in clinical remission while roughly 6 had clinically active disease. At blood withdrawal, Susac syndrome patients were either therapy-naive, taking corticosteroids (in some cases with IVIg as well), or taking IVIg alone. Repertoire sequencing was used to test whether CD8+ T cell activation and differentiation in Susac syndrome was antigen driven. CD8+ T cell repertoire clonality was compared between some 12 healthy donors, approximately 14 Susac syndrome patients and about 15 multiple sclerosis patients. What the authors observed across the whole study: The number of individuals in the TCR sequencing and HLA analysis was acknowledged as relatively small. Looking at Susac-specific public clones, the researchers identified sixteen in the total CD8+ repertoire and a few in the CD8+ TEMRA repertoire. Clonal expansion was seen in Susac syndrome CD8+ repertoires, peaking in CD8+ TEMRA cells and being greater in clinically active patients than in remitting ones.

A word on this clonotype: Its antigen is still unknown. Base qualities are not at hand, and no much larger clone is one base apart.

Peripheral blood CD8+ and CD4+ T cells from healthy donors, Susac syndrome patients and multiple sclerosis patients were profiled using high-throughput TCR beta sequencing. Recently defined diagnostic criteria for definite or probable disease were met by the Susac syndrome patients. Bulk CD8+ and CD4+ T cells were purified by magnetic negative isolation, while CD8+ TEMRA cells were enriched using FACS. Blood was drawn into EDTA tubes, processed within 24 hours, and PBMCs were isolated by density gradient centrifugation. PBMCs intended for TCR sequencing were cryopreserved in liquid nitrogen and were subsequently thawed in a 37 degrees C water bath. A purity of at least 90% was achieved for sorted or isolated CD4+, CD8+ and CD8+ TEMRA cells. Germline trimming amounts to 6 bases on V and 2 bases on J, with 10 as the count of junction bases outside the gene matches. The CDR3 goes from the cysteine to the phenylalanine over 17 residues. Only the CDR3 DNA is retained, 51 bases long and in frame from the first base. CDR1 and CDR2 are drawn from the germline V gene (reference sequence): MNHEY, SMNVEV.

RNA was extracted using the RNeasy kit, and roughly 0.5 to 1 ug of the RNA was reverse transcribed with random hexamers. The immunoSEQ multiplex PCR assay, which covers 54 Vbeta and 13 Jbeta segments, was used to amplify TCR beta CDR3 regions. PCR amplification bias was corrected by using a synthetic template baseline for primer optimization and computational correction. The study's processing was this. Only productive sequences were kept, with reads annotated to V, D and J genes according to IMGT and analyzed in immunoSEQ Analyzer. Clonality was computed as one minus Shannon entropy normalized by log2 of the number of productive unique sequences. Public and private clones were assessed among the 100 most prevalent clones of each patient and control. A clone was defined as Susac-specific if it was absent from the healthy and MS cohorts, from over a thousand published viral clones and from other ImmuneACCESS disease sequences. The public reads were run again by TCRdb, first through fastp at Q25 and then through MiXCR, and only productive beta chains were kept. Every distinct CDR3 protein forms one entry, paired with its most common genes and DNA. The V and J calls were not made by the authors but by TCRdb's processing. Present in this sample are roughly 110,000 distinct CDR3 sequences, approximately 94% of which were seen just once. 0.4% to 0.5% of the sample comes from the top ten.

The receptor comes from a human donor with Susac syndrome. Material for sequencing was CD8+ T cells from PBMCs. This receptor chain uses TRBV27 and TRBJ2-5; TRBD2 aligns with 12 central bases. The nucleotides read TGTGCCAGCAGGCAGACTAGCGGGGGATACACACAAGAGACCCAGTACTTC. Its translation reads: CASRQTSGGYTQETQYF.